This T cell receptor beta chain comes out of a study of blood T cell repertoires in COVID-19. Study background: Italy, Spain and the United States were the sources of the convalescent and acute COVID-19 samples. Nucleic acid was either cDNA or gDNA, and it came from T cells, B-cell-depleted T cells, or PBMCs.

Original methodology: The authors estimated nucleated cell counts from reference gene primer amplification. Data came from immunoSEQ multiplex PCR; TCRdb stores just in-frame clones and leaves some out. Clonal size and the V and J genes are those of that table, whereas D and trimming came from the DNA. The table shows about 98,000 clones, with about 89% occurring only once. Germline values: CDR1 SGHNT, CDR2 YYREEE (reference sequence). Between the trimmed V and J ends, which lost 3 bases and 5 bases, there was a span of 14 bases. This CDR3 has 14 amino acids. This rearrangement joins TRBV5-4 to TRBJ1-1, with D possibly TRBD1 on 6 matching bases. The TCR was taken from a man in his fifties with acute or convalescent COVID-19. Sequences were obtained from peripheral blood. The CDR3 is CASSSEQGKTEAFF. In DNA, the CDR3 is TGTGCCAGCAGCTCGGAACAGGGAAAGACTGAAGCTTTCTTT.